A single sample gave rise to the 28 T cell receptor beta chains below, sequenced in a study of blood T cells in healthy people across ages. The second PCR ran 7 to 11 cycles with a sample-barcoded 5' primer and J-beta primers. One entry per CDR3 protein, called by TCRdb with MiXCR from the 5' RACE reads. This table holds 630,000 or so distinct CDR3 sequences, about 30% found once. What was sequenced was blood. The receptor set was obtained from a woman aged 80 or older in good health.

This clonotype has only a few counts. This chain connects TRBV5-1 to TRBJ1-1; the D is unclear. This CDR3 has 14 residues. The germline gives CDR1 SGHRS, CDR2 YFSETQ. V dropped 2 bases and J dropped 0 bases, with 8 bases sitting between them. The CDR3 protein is CASSFGDLNTEAFF. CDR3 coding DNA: TGCGCCAGCAGCTTTGGAGATTTGAACACTGAAGCTTTCTTT. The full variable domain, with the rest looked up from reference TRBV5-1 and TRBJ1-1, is KAGVTQTPRYLIKTRGQQVTLSCSPISGHRSVSWYQQTPGQGLQFLFEYFSETQRNKGNFPGRFSGRQFSNSRSEMNVSTLELGDSALYLCASSFGDLNTEAFFGQGTRLTVV.

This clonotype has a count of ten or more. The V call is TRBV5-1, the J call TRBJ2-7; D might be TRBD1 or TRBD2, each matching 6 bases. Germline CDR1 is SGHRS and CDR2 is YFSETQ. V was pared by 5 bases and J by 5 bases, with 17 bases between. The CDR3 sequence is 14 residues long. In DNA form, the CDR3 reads TGCGCCAGCAGGGTAGGAGGGGGTCGCGACGAGCAGTACTTC. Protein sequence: CASRVGGGRDEQYF.

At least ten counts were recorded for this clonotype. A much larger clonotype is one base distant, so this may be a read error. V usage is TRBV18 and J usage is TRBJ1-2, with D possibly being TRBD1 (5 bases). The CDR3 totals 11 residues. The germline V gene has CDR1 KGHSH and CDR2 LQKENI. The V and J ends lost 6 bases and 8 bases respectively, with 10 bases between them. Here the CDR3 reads CASSTWGGYTF. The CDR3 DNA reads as TGTGCCAGCTCCACCTGGGGGGGCTACACCTTC.

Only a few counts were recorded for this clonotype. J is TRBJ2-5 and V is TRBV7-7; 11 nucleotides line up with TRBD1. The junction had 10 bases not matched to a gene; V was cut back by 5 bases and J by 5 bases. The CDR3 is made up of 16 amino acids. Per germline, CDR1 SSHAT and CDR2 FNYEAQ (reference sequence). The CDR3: CASSLFGQGAQETQYF. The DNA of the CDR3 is TGTGCCAGCAGCCTATTTGGACAGGGGGCGCAGGAGACCCAGTACTTC.

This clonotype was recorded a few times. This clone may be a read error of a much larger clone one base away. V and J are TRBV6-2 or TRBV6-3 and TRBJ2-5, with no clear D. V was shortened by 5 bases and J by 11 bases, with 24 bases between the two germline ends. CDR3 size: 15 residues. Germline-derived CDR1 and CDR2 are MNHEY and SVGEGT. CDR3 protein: CASSTRAQWTNEQYF. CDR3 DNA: TGTGCCAGCAGTACCCGGGCCCAATGGACCAATGAGCAGTACTTC.

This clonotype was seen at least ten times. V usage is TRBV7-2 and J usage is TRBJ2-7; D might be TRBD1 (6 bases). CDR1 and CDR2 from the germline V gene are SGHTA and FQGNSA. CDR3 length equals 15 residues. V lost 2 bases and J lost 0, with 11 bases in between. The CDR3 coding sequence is TGTGCCAGCAGCTTATCCAGGGGCCCCTCCTACGAGCAGTACTTC. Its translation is CASSLSRGPSYEQYF.

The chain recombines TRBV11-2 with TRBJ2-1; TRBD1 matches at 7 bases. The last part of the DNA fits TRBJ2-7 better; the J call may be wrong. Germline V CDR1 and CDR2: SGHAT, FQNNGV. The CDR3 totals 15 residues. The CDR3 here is CASSLDGQVYNEQYF. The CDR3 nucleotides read TGTGCCAGCAGCTTAGATGGACAGGTCTACAATGAGCAGTACTTC.

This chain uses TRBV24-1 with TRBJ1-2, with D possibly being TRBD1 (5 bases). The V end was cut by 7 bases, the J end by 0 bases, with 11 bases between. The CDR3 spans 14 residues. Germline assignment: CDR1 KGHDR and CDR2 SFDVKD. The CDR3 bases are TGTGCCACCAGCCCCGGGGGGGCTAACTATGGCTACACCTTC. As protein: CATSPGGANYGYTF.

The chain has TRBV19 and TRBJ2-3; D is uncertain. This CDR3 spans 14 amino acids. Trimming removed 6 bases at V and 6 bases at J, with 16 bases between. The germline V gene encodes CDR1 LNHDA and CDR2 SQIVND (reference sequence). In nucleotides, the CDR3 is TGTGCCAGTAGCTTAGCAGGCCCCGGGGATACGCAGTATTTT. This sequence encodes CASSLAGPGDTQYF.

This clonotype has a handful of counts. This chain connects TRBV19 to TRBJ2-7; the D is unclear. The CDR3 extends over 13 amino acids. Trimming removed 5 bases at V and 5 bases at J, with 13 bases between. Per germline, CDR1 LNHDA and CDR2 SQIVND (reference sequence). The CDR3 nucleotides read TGTGCCAGTAGTGCTCTGGGCCGAGACGAGCAGTACTTC. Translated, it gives CASSALGRDEQYF.

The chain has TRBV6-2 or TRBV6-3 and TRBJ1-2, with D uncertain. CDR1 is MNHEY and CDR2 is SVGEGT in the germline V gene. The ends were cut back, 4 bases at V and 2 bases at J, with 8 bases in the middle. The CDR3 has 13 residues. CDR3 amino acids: CASSCHENYGYTF. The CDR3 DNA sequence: TGTGCCAGCAGTTGCCACGAGAACTATGGCTACACCTTC.

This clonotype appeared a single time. The CDR3 is CASRFDPGQGTGSYEQYF. The CDR3 DNA follows: TGTGCCAGCAGATTCGACCCGGGACAGGGAACGGGGTCCTACGAGCAGTACTTC. The rearrangement joins TRBV6-2 or TRBV6-3 to TRBJ2-7; 9 bases fit TRBD1. J gave up 1 base and V 6 bases, and 16 bases lay outside the gene matches. Germline assignment: CDR1 MNHEY and CDR2 SVGEGT. The CDR3 is made up of 18 amino acids.

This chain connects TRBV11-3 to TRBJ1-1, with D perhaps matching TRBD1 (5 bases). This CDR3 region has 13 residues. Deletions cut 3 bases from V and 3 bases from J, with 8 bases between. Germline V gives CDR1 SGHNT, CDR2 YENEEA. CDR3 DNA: TGTGCCAGCAGCTTGGGGGACGACACTGAAGCTTTCTTT. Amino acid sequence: CASSLGDDTEAFF.

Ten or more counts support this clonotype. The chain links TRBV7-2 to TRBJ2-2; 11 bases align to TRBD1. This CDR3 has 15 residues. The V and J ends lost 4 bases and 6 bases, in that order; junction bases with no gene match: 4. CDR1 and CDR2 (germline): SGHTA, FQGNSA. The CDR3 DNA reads TGTGCCAGCAGCTCGGGGACAGGGGGGGCCGGGGAGCTGTTTTTT. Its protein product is CASSSGTGGAGELFF. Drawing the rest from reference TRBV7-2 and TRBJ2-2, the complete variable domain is GAGVSQSPSNKVTEKGKDVELRCDPISGHTALYWYRQSLGQGLEFLIYFQGNSAPDKSGLPSDRFSAERTGGSVSTLTIQRTQQEDSAVYLCASSSGTGGAGELFFGEGSRLTVL.

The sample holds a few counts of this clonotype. CDR3 in amino acids: CASSLQPISYNEQFF. As DNA, the CDR3 is TGTGCCAGCAGCTTACAGCCCATCTCCTACAATGAGCAGTTCTTC. The genes are TRBV7-2 and TRBJ2-1, with D unclear. V was pared by 2 bases and J by 0 bases, with 8 bases between. Germline CDR1 SGHTA, CDR2 FQGNSA. The CDR3 length is 15 residues. Combining the CDR3 with reference TRBV7-2 and TRBJ2-1 gives the whole variable domain GAGVSQSPSNKVTEKGKDVELRCDPISGHTALYWYRQSLGQGLEFLIYFQGNSAPDKSGLPSDRFSAERTGGSVSTLTIQRTQQEDSAVYLCASSLQPISYNEQFFGPGTRLTVL.

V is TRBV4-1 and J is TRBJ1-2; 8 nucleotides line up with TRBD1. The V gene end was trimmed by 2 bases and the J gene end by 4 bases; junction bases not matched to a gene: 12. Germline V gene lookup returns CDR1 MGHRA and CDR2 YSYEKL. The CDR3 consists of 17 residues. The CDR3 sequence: CASSQTGGGFTTYGYTF. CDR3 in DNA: TGCGCCAGCAGCCAAACAGGGGGTGGATTTACAACCTATGGCTACACCTTC.

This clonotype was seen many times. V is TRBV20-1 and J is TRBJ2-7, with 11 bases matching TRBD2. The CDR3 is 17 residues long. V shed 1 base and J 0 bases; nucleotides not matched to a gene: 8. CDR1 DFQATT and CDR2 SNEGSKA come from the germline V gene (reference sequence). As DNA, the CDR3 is TGCAGTGCTAGAGTTCCTAGCGGGGGGCTCGGCTCCTACGAGCAGTACTTC. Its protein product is CSARVPSGGLGSYEQYF.

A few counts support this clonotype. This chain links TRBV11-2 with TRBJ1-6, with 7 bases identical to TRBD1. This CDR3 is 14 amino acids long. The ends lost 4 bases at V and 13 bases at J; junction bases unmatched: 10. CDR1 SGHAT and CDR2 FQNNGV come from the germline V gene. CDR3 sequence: CASSWTGELTPLHF. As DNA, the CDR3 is TGTGCCAGCAGCTGGACAGGAGAATTAACTCCCCTCCACTTT.

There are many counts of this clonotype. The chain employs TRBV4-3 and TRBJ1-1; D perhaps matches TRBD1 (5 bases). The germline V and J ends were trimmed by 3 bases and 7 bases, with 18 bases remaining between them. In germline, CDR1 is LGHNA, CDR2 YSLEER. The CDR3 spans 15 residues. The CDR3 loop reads CASSHSPDGRGEAFF. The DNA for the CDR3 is TGCGCCAGCAGCCACTCCCCCGACGGGAGGGGTGAAGCTTTCTTT.

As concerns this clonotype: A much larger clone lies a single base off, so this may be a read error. The CDR3: CAWSVSGLVPGDTF. CDR3 nucleotides: TGTGCCTGGAGTGTATCCGGGCTAGTACCTGGCGACACCTTC. The genes are TRBV30 and TRBJ1-2, with D uncertain. The CDR3 consists of 14 residues. Germline loops: CDR1 GTSNPN, CDR2 SVGIG (reference sequence).

The CDR3 nucleotides are TGTGCCAGCAGAGCTAGCGGGGGACCGAACACCGGGGAGCTGTTTTTT. As protein: CASRASGGPNTGELFF. V usage is TRBV28 and J usage is TRBJ2-2, with 10 bases matching TRBD2. V lost 6 bases to trimming and J lost 0 bases; unmatched junction nucleotides: 4. The germline gives CDR1 MDHEN, CDR2 SYDVKM. The CDR3 runs to 16 residues.

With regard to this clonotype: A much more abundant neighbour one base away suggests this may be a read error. CDR3 region: CRAIGGAEQYF. DNA of the CDR3: TGCAGGGCTATAGGAGGGGCCGAGCAGTACTTC. The chain recombines TRBV20-1 with TRBJ2-7, with D perhaps TRBD2 (6 bases). The CDR3 is made up of 11 amino acids. Germline V gene sequence: CDR1 DFQATT, CDR2 SNEGSKA (reference sequence).

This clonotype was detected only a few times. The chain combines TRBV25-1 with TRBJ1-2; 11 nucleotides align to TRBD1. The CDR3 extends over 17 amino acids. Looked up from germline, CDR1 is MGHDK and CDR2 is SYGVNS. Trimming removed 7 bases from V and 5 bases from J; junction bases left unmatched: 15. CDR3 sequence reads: CASNHPPWTGGWYGYTF. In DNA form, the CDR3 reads TGTGCCAGCAATCATCCCCCCTGGACAGGGGGCTGGTATGGCTACACCTTC.

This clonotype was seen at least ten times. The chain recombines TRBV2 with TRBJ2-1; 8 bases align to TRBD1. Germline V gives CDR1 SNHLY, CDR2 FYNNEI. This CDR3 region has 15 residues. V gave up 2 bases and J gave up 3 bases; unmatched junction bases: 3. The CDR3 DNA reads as TGTGCCAGCAGTGAAAGGACAGGGCTCTACAATGAGCAGTTCTTC. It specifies CASSERTGLYNEQFF.

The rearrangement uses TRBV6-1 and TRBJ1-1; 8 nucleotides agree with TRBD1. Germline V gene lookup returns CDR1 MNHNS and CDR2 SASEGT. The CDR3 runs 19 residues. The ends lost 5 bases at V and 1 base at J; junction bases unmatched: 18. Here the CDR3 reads CASSPDPGQGGSWNTEAFF. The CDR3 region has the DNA TGTGCCAGCAGTCCAGACCCCGGACAGGGCGGATCATGGAACACTGAAGCTTTCTTT.

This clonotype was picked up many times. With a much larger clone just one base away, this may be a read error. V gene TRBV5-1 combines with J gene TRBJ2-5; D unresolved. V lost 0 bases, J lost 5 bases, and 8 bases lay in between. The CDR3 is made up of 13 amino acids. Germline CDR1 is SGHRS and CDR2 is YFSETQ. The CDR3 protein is CASSLEGCETQYF. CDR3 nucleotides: TGCGCCAGCAGCTTGGAGGGCTGCGAGACCCAGTACTTC.

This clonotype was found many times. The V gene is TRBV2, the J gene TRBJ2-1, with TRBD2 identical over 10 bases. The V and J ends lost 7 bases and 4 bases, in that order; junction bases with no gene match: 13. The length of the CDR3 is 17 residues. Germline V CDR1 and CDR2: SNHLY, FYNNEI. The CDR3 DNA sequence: TGTGCCAGCATCATGTTTCTAAGCGGGGGGGCTTACAATGAGCAGTTCTTC. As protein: CASIMFLSGGAYNEQFF.

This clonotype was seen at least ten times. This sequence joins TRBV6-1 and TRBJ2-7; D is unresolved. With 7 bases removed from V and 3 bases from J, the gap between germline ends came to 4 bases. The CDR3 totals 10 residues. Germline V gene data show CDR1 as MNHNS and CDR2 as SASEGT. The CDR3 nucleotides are TGTGCCAGCAACGACTACGAGCAGTACTTC. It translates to CASNDYEQYF.